This T cell receptor beta chain was sequenced in a study of blood T cell repertoires in COVID-19. Method: immunoSEQ multiplex PCR; TCRdb's copy keeps in-frame clones and lacks some. Of about 180,000 clones listed, 84% are singletons. Everyone who took part was roughly 18 to 89 years old, and they came from about two dozen US areas. This CDR3 is 13 amino acids long. Germline-derived CDR1 and CDR2 are LGHDT and YNNKEL (reference sequence). V was cut by 1 base and J by 4 bases, with 8 bases left in between. V usage is TRBV3-1 (or the pseudogene TRBV3-2) and J usage is TRBJ2-7, with D unclear. The sample was PBMCs or T cells enriched from blood (not recorded which). The sequence came from a man between 45 and 60 years old who had recovered from COVID-19. The CDR3: CASSQAQTYEQYF. In DNA, the CDR3 is TGTGCCAGCAGCCAAGCCCAGACTTACGAGCAGTACTTC.